Listed here are 22 T cell receptor beta chains from one sample, sequenced in a study of blood T cell repertoires in COVID-19. TCRdb's table, derived via immunoSEQ multiplex PCR, lists solely in-frame clones and lacks some. The table includes about 400,000 clones, 88% detected once. The specimen sequenced was PBMCs or T cells enriched from blood (not recorded which). Source of these receptors: a woman in her thirties or forties with acute COVID-19.

This chain uses TRBV6-6 with TRBJ2-1; TRBD1 aligns across 9 bases. V was pared by 6 bases and J by 2 bases, with 5 bases of the junction left unmatched. Germline assignment: CDR1 MNHNY and CDR2 SVGAGI (reference sequence). The CDR3 covers 15 residues. CDR3 region: CASRDGQGTYNEQFF. CDR3 bases: TGTGCCAGCAGGGATGGACAGGGGACCTACAATGAGCAGTTCTTC.

Details on this clone: At the DNA level, this CDR3 is encoded by other sequences in the same sample as well. The J gene is TRBJ2-7, the V gene TRBV4-1; D not resolved. Trimming stripped 0 bases from V and 3 bases from J, with 6 bases between. CDR1 MGHRA and CDR2 YSYEKL come from the germline V gene. The CDR3 sequence is 13 residues long. CDR3 DNA: TGCGCCAGCAGCCAAGACGACAACTACGAGCAGTACTTC. Its protein is CASSQDDNYEQYF.

The rearrangement uses TRBV4-2 and TRBJ1-4; D remains ambiguous. Germline V CDR1 and CDR2: LGHNA, YNFKEQ. CDR3 length: 16 amino acids. The V end lost 0 bases, the J end lost 0 bases, and 8 bases lay between the germline ends. CDR3 region: CASSQDLAATNEKLFF. The CDR3 coding sequence is TGTGCCAGCAGCCAAGATCTGGCGGCAACTAATGAAAAACTGTTTTTT.

The chain couples TRBV7-2 to TRBJ1-4; D possibly corresponds to TRBD1 (6 bases). The CDR3 is made up of 15 amino acids. V lost 1 base, J lost 7 bases, and 13 bases lay in between. Germline V gene sequence: CDR1 SGHTA, CDR2 FQGNSA. The CDR3 coding sequence is TGTGCCAGCAGCTTAGGTCAGGGGTGGGGTGAAAAACTGTTTTTT. This translates into CASSLGQGWGEKLFF.

The CDR3 here is CASKMRGGSYGYTF. CDR3 DNA: TGCGCCAGCAAAATGAGAGGGGGCAGCTATGGCTACACCTTC. The chain uses TRBV4-1 and TRBJ1-2; 7 bases line up with TRBD1. The CDR3 covers 14 residues. The junction had 9 bases not matched to a gene; V was cut back by 7 bases and J by 4 bases. CDR1 is MGHRA and CDR2 is YSYEKL in the germline V gene.

The chain joins TRBV30 to TRBJ1-3, with no clear D. Germline V gives CDR1 GTSNPN, CDR2 SVGIG (reference sequence). V lost 8 bases and J lost 3, with 14 bases in between. CDR3 length: 13 amino acids. The CDR3 loop reads CAGLKDGGNTIYF. In DNA form, the CDR3 reads TGTGCCGGCCTCAAAGATGGTGGAAACACCATATATTTT.

The genes are TRBV27 and TRBJ2-1, with 9 positions matching TRBD2. Germline CDR1 and CDR2: MNHEY and SMNVEV (reference sequence). This CDR3 has 15 residues. V was clipped by 3 bases and J by 2 bases; unmatched bases: 2. As DNA, the CDR3 is TGTGCCAGCAGTTTGGGGACTAGCACCTACAATGAGCAGTTCTTC. Protein product: CASSLGTSTYNEQFF.

This clone was recorded a few times. This chain joins TRBV29-1 and TRBJ1-1; D gene ambiguous. V was trimmed by 1 base and J by 0 bases, leaving 12 bases between them. Germline V lookup: CDR1 SQVTM, CDR2 ANQGSEA. The CDR3 runs 15 residues. CDR3 nucleotide sequence: TGCAGCGTTGAAGCCGACTGGAAAATGAACACTGAAGCTTTCTTT. Residues: CSVEADWKMNTEAFF. Full variable domain (missing parts from reference TRBV29-1 and TRBJ1-1): SAVISQKPSRDICQRGTSLTIQCQVDSQVTMMFWYRQQPGQSLTLIATANQGSEATYESGFVIDKFPISRPNLTFSTLTVSNMSPEDSSIYLCSVEADWKMNTEAFFGQGTRLTVV.

The chain links TRBV9 to TRBJ1-6, with D possibly TRBD1 on 5 matching bases. This CDR3 spans 16 amino acids. Germline V CDR1 and CDR2: SGDLS, YYNGEE. V lost 3 bases, J lost 2 bases, and 12 bases lay in between. This CDR3 is CASSARQGPYNSPLHF. CDR3 DNA: TGTGCCAGCAGCGCTCGTCAGGGCCCCTATAATTCACCCCTCCACTTT.

J is TRBJ1-1 and V is TRBV11-2; D is perhaps TRBD1 (5 bases). Germline lookup yields CDR1 SGHAT and CDR2 FQNNGV. V was clipped by 3 bases and J by 1 base, with 12 bases between them. CDR3 length: 15 residues. CDR3 sequence: CASSFPTVQNTEAFF. The DNA of the CDR3 is TGTGCCAGCAGCTTCCCGACAGTACAGAACACTGAAGCTTTCTTT.

The chain employs TRBV2 and TRBJ2-5; 7 bases fit TRBD1. CDR3 size: 15 residues. Per germline, CDR1 SNHLY and CDR2 FYNNEI. With V trimmed by 7 bases and J by 2 bases, 10 bases remained unmatched. This CDR3 reads CASILTGAPQETQYF. The CDR3 coding sequence is TGTGCCAGCATACTTACAGGGGCGCCTCAAGAGACCCAGTACTTC.

The chain joins TRBV27 to TRBJ2-7; D ambiguous. This CDR3 region has 14 residues. Trimming stripped 0 bases from V and 4 bases from J, with 10 bases between. The germline gives CDR1 MNHEY, CDR2 SMNVEV (reference sequence). The CDR3 DNA reads TGTGCCAGCAGTTTATCGACACCTCCGTACGAGCAGTACTTC. Translating it yields CASSLSTPPYEQYF.

This clone was seen once. The V call is TRBV30, the J call TRBJ1-2, with 9 bases aligning to TRBD1. This CDR3 has 13 amino acids. The V gene's germline CDR1 is GTSNPN and CDR2 SVGIG (reference sequence). V dropped 1 base and J dropped 8; count of bases not matched to a gene: 5. The CDR3 protein is CAWSGTGAWGYTF. For the CDR3, the DNA is TGTGCCTGGAGTGGGACAGGGGCTTGGGGCTACACCTTC.

The chain combines TRBV6-5 with TRBJ1-5, with a possible D match to TRBD1 (5 bases). This CDR3 is 13 amino acids long. The germline V gene has CDR1 MNHEY and CDR2 SVGAGI. The germline V and J ends were trimmed by 6 bases and 5 bases, with 11 bases remaining between them. The CDR3 spells CASSRDSDQPQHF. The CDR3 DNA reads TGTGCCAGCAGCCGGGACTCAGATCAGCCCCAGCATTTT.

V gene TRBV7-8 combines with J gene TRBJ1-3; the D is unclear. Deletions cut 2 bases from V and 0 bases from J, with 11 bases between. Germline loops: CDR1 SGHVS, CDR2 FQNEAQ. The CDR3 totals 16 residues. Written as DNA, the CDR3 is TGTGCCAGCAGCTTACCCCCTGACACCTCTGGAAACACCATATATTTT. Translating gives CASSLPPDTSGNTIYF.

The V and J genes are TRBV5-1 and TRBJ1-2; 9 nucleotides line up with TRBD1. CDR1 is SGHRS, CDR2 YFSETQ, per germline. This CDR3 spans 16 amino acids. V gave up 0 bases and J gave up 4 bases; unmatched junction bases: 7. The CDR3 reads CASSLAGTGNSYGYTF. CDR3 coding DNA: TGCGCCAGCAGCTTGGCCGGGACAGGGAATAGCTATGGCTACACCTTC.

The rearrangement links TRBV25-1 to TRBJ1-6; 8 bases fit TRBD1. Germline values: CDR1 MGHDK, CDR2 SYGVNS. The trim removed 3 bases at V and 10 bases at J, leaving 11 bases unmatched. This CDR3 contains 16 residues. CDR3: CASSEAGQGVRSPLHF. CDR3 in DNA: TGTGCCAGCAGTGAGGCCGGACAGGGAGTGCGATCACCCCTCCACTTT.

The chain has TRBV5-1 and TRBJ2-5; 7 bases agree with TRBD2. The CDR3 has 15 amino acids. V gave up 4 bases and J gave up 5 bases; unmatched junction bases: 11. In germline, CDR1 is SGHRS, CDR2 YFSETQ. CDR3 DNA sequence: TGCGCCAGCAGCCGCGGGGGAACAACCACGGAGACCCAGTACTTC. It codes for CASSRGGTTTETQYF.

This sequence joins TRBV3-1 (or the pseudogene TRBV3-2) and TRBJ1-4; 11 nucleotides line up with TRBD1. Per the germline V gene, CDR1 is LGHDT and CDR2 is YNNKEL (reference sequence). CDR3 length: 15 amino acids. V lost 3 bases to trimming and J lost 8 bases; unmatched junction nucleotides: 5. The CDR3 coding sequence is TGTGCCAGCAGCCATGGACAGGGGGCGGGGGAAAAACTGTTTTTT. The encoded protein is CASSHGQGAGEKLFF.

The J gene is TRBJ2-5, the V gene TRBV5-4; the match to TRBD2 covers 13 bases. V lost 5 bases and J lost 2; bases outside the gene matches: 3. The CDR3 extends over 15 amino acids. Germline V gene lookup returns CDR1 SGHNT and CDR2 YYREEE (reference sequence). The chain's CDR3 is CASSRGLAGQETQYF. The CDR3 DNA follows: TGTGCCAGCAGTCGGGGACTAGCGGGGCAAGAGACCCAGTACTTC.

This clone was observed once. The chain is built from TRBV7-2 and TRBJ1-6, with D unresolved. Germline CDR1 reads SGHTA; CDR2 reads FQGNSA. This CDR3 has 13 amino acids. V was trimmed by 4 bases and J by 7 bases, leaving 8 bases between them. The CDR3 region is CASSYARNSPLHF. For the CDR3, the DNA is TGTGCCAGCAGCTACGCCAGGAATTCACCCCTCCACTTT.

This clone was detected only once. The chain links TRBV12-5 to TRBJ2-1, with 10 bases identical to TRBD2. The germline V gene has CDR1 LGHNT and CDR2 FRNRAP. CDR3 size: 15 residues. J lost 9 bases, V lost 6 bases, and 11 bases had no gene match. The CDR3 loop reads CASGMGSGGAGEQFF. DNA of the CDR3: TGTGCTAGTGGGATGGGAAGCGGGGGGGCCGGTGAGCAGTTCTTC.